Below, 30 T cell receptor beta chains from the same sample are listed, as sequenced in a study of T cell repertoires in cytomegalovirus infection. TCRdb itself ran the reads through MiXCR, one entry per CDR3 protein. The sample records about 310,000 distinct CDR3 sequences, 20% to 30% being singletons. No antigen is known for these receptors. The specimen comprised cultured PBMCs, sampled from culture after CMV antigen stimulation. All receptors come from a human donor in good health (CMV status not recorded). Some clones in this sample may be carry-over from other donors' samples.

This clonotype appeared many times. V usage is TRBV12-3 or TRBV12-4 and J usage is TRBJ1-5, with 9 bases aligning to TRBD1. Trimming removed 5 bases from V and 3 bases from J; junction bases left unmatched: 5. The CDR3 sequence is 15 residues long. CDR3 loop: CASSTGDRDNQPQHF. CDR3 bases: TGTGCCAGCAGTACCGGGGACAGGGACAATCAGCCCCAGCATTTT.

The rearrangement uses TRBV7-2 and TRBJ2-4, with TRBD1 matching over 9 bases. V lost 3 bases to trimming and J lost 5 bases; unmatched junction nucleotides: 8. The CDR3 sequence is 16 residues long. CDR1 and CDR2 (germline): SGHTA, FQGNSA. The CDR3 here is CASSFGTGFGENIQYF. In nucleotides, the CDR3 is TGTGCCAGCAGCTTTGGGACAGGGTTCGGGGAAAACATTCAGTACTTC.

This clonotype was counted a few times. The chain is built from TRBV9 and TRBJ2-1, with D unclear. V lost 0 bases and J 3 bases, leaving 10 bases between the germline ends. The CDR3 is made up of 15 amino acids. Germline values: CDR1 SGDLS, CDR2 YYNGEE. The CDR3 loop reads CASSVGSAVYNEQFF. CDR3 sequence (DNA): TGTGCCAGCAGCGTAGGAAGTGCGGTCTACAATGAGCAGTTCTTC.

The chain combines TRBV6-5 with TRBJ2-7; 7 bases align to TRBD2. V trimming: 6 bases; J trimming: 1 base; junction bases outside the gene matches: 21. CDR3 length equals 19 residues. The germline gives CDR1 MNHEY, CDR2 SVGAGI. The CDR3 is CASSYRFGSGTLVSYEQYF. The CDR3 bases are TGTGCCAGCAGCTACAGGTTCGGGAGCGGGACTCTGGTATCCTACGAGCAGTACTTC.

The chain couples TRBV4-3 to TRBJ2-6; D call uncertain. The CDR3 extends over 15 amino acids. Germline CDR1 and CDR2: LGHNA and YSLEER. With 4 bases removed from V and 2 bases from J, the gap between germline ends came to 9 bases. In nucleotides, the CDR3 is TGCGCCAGCAGCCGAAGCCGTCCTGGGGCCAACGTCCTGACTTTC. This translates into CASSRSRPGANVLTF.

This clonotype was counted only a few times. The J gene is TRBJ2-7, the V gene TRBV7-3; 10 nucleotides agree with TRBD1. Germline-derived CDR1 and CDR2 are SGHTA and FQGTGA. The CDR3 extends over 15 amino acids. With 0 bases clipped from V and 6 bases from J, the junction kept 5 bases outside the gene matches. CDR3 DNA sequence: TGTGCCAGCAGCTTAACGGTGGGACAGGGGATCGAGCAGTACTTC. Translated: CASSLTVGQGIEQYF.

This clonotype was recorded a few times. The chain has TRBV2 and TRBJ2-1, with TRBD1 as a possible D gene (5 bases). With 5 bases removed from V and 0 bases from J, the gap between germline ends came to 8 bases. Germline CDR1 is SNHLY and CDR2 is FYNNEI. The length of the CDR3 is 14 residues. CDR3 residues: CASSSRVSYNEQFF. The CDR3 DNA sequence: TGTGCCAGCAGTAGCAGGGTCTCCTACAATGAGCAGTTCTTC.

In this sample, this clonotype turned up a few times. The chain's CDR3 is CASSLIPLGEQYV. For the CDR3, the DNA is TGTGCCAGCAGCTTAATACCCCTCGGGGAGCAGTACGTC. The chain employs TRBV7-2 and TRBJ2-7; D unclear. Trimming removed 2 bases from V and 7 bases from J, with 12 bases in between. The CDR3 contains 13 residues. Germline CDR1 and CDR2: SGHTA and FQGNSA.

The sample holds a few counts of this clonotype. The gene calls are TRBV6-5 and TRBJ2-1; TRBD2 matches 14 bases. With V trimmed by 0 bases and J by 4 bases, 5 bases remained unmatched. This CDR3 spans 18 amino acids. Per the germline V gene, CDR1 is MNHEY and CDR2 is SVGAGI. In nucleotides, the CDR3 is TGTGCCAGCAGTTACTCTTTGGGGACTAGCGGGAGTTACAATGAGCAGTTCTTC. Encoded protein: CASSYSLGTSGSYNEQFF.

This clonotype turned up a few times. This rearrangement joins TRBV6-5 to TRBJ2-3, with unresolved D. Per germline, CDR1 MNHEY and CDR2 SVGAGI. V lost 2 bases, J lost 0 bases, and 9 bases lay in between. The CDR3 sequence is 15 residues long. In nucleotides, the CDR3 is TGTGCCAGCAGTTACGCTGGAAAGAGCACAGATACGCAGTATTTT. Protein sequence: CASSYAGKSTDTQYF.

There are many counts of this clonotype. J is TRBJ2-3 and V is TRBV7-9; D is unclear. The germline V gene encodes CDR1 SEHNR and CDR2 FQNEAQ (reference sequence). The CDR3 is 15 residues long. The V and J ends lost 3 bases and 0 bases respectively, with 10 bases between them. The CDR3 loop is CASSFGRISTDTQYF. The CDR3 DNA reads TGTGCCAGCAGCTTCGGGCGTATCAGCACAGATACGCAGTATTTT.

The V call is TRBV11-2, the J call TRBJ2-5, with TRBD1 as a possible D gene (7 bases). The germline V and J ends were trimmed by 1 base and 3 bases, with 15 bases remaining between them. Per the germline V gene, CDR1 is SGHAT and CDR2 is FQNNGV. The length of the CDR3 is 16 residues. CDR3 residues: CASSLGRGRGEETQYF. The CDR3 bases are TGTGCCAGCAGCTTAGGGAGGGGGCGAGGGGAAGAGACCCAGTACTTC. Together with reference TRBV11-2 and TRBJ2-5, the CDR3 gives the full variable domain: EAGVAQSPRYKIIEKRQSVAFWCNPISGHATLYWYQQILGQGPKLLIQFQNNGVVDDSQLPKDRFSAERLKGVDSTLKIQPAKLEDSAVYLCASSLGRGRGEETQYFGPGTRLLVL.

This clonotype was counted a few times. The chain uses TRBV7-2 and TRBJ1-2; D uncertain. From germline, CDR1 is SGHTA and CDR2 FQGNSA. The length of the CDR3 is 14 residues. The V end lost 1 base, the J end lost 4 bases, and 10 bases lay between the germline ends. DNA of the CDR3: TGTGCCAGCAGCTTAGACGGGAACGGCTATGGCTACACCTTC. It specifies CASSLDGNGYGYTF.

The table lists this clonotype with a few counts. This chain connects TRBV27 to TRBJ1-6; 7 nucleotides line up with TRBD1. CDR1 and CDR2 from the germline V gene are MNHEY and SMNVEV (reference sequence). Germline trimming cut 3 bases from V and 7 bases from J; bases unmatched to any gene: 6. The CDR3 loop spans 15 amino acids. The CDR3 nucleotides are TGTGCCAGCAGTTTCCAGACAGGGAAGAATTCACCCCTCCACTTT. It specifies CASSFQTGKNSPLHF.

The CDR3 coding sequence is TGTGCCTGGAGCAAGGGGACGGCTCGTAACTATGGCTACACCTTC. The encoded protein is CAWSKGTARNYGYTF. This rearrangement joins TRBV30 to TRBJ1-2, with D maybe TRBD1 (5 bases). V lost 3 bases and J lost 1, with 15 bases in between. In germline, CDR1 is GTSNPN, CDR2 SVGIG (reference sequence). The CDR3 is 15 residues long.

The J gene is TRBJ2-7, the V gene TRBV7-8; 9 positions agree with TRBD2. The CDR3 extends over 13 amino acids. Trimming at V came to 11 bases and at J to 4 bases, leaving 9 bases not matched to a gene. In germline, CDR1 is SGHVS, CDR2 FQNEAQ. CDR3 DNA: TGTGCCTCTGCGGGTAGCGGGAGTTACGAGCAGTACTTC. Translated: CASAGSGSYEQYF.

The chain employs TRBV6-6 and TRBJ1-5, with a weak D call TRBD1 (5 bases). Trimming stripped 7 bases from V and 2 bases from J, with 18 bases between. Germline V CDR1 and CDR2: MNHNY, SVGAGI (reference sequence). CDR3 size: 16 residues. The CDR3 here is CASNYRRGMGNQPQHF. The CDR3 nucleotides read TGTGCCAGCAACTACAGGAGAGGTATGGGCAATCAGCCCCAGCATTTT.

This chain uses TRBV2 with TRBJ2-1, with 10 bases fitting TRBD2. V was pared by 5 bases and J by 10 bases, with 11 bases of the junction left unmatched. CDR1 SNHLY and CDR2 FYNNEI come from the germline V gene. The CDR3 sequence is 15 residues long. CDR3: CASSYSPSGSQEQFF. CDR3 in DNA: TGTGCCAGCAGTTACTCCCCTAGCGGGAGCCAGGAGCAGTTCTTC.

There are a few counts of this clonotype. The V call is TRBV7-3, the J call TRBJ1-1, with D uncertain. Trimming cost V 4 bases and J 1 base, with 10 bases left between them. The CDR3 has 14 amino acids. Germline V gives CDR1 SGHTA, CDR2 FQGTGA. Written as DNA, the CDR3 is TGTGCCAGCAGCTCGCTAATCCCGAACACTGAAGCTTTCTTT. This gives the protein CASSSLIPNTEAFF.

The table lists this clonotype with a few counts. V is TRBV5-6 and J is TRBJ2-2, with TRBD2 as a possible D gene (6 bases). The germline CDR1 and CDR2 sequences are SGHDT and YYEEEE. V lost 1 base and J 4 bases, leaving 11 bases between the germline ends. The CDR3 is 15 amino acids. Written as DNA, the CDR3 is TGTGCCAGCAGCTTGCCGGGAGAGCCCACCGGGGAGCTGTTTTTT. Translation: CASSLPGEPTGELFF. Combining the CDR3 with reference TRBV5-6 and TRBJ2-2 gives the whole variable domain DAGVTQSPTHLIKTRGQQVTLRCSPKSGHDTVSWYQQALGQGPQFIFQYYEEEERQRGNFPDRFSGHQFPNYSSELNVNALLLGDSALYLCASSLPGEPTGELFFGEGSRLTVL.

The table lists this clonotype with a few counts. The chain is built from TRBV4-1 and TRBJ2-5, with 11 bases that match TRBD1. The germline V gene encodes CDR1 MGHRA and CDR2 YSYEKL. Trimming removed 3 bases from V and 5 bases from J; junction bases left unmatched: 11. The CDR3 length is 17 residues. The CDR3, as DNA: TGCGCCAGCAGCCAGAGGGACAGGGGGTACGTTCCGGAGACCCAGTACTTC. Translated, it gives CASSQRDRGYVPETQYF.

The DNA for the CDR3 is TGTGCCAGCAGTTTAGTACAAGCGGGAGCTAACATTCAGTACTTC. Translated, it gives CASSLVQAGANIQYF. The gene calls are TRBV12-3 or TRBV12-4 and TRBJ2-4; 8 bases are shared with TRBD2. The junction had 6 bases not matched to a gene; V was cut back by 1 base and J by 7 bases. The CDR3 consists of 15 residues.

V usage is TRBV20-1 and J usage is TRBJ1-5; D is possibly TRBD1 (5 bases). Germline lookup yields CDR1 DFQATT and CDR2 SNEGSKA (reference sequence). V lost 5 bases and J 6 bases, leaving 14 bases between the germline ends. CDR3 length: 13 residues. The CDR3, as DNA: TGCAGTGCTGACAGACAGCTCTCTCAGCCCCAGCATTTT. This encodes CSADRQLSQPQHF.

At least ten counts were recorded for this clonotype. The chain recombines TRBV7-2 with TRBJ2-7; 12 bases line up with TRBD2. J lost 6 bases, V lost 3 bases, and 6 bases had no gene match. From germline, CDR1 is SGHTA and CDR2 FQGNSA. The CDR3 runs 15 residues. CDR3 in DNA: TGTGCCAGCAGCTTGACTAGCGGGAGATCAGCCGAGCAGTACTTC. Translated, it gives CASSLTSGRSAEQYF.

The gene calls are TRBV24-1 and TRBJ2-2; no reliable D call. CDR1 and CDR2 (germline): KGHDR, SFDVKD. Deletions cut 5 bases from V and 1 base from J, with 10 bases between. The CDR3 totals 15 residues. CDR3: CATSVKGLNTGELFF. CDR3 DNA: TGTGCCACCAGTGTCAAGGGCCTGAACACCGGGGAGCTGTTTTTT.

In this sample, this clonotype turned up many times. V usage is TRBV7-2 and J usage is TRBJ2-7; D gene uncertain. Trimming removed 4 bases at V and 0 bases at J, with 10 bases between. CDR1 and CDR2 from the germline V gene are SGHTA and FQGNSA. The CDR3 is 14 amino acids. CDR3 in amino acids: CASSSGDFSYEQYF. The CDR3 DNA follows: TGTGCCAGCAGCTCCGGCGACTTCTCCTACGAGCAGTACTTC.

The CDR3 DNA reads as TGTGCCATCGGGACTAGCGGGAGCGAGCAGTACTTC. It is translated as CAIGTSGSEQYF. V gene TRBV10-3 combines with J gene TRBJ2-7; 14 bases align to TRBD2. With 8 bases clipped from V and 6 bases from J, the junction kept 0 bases outside the gene matches. CDR1 and CDR2 from the germline V gene are ENHRY and SYGVKD. There are 12 residues in the CDR3.

This clonotype has a single count. The genes are TRBV7-2 and TRBJ2-1; weak D call: TRBD2 (5 bases). This CDR3 region has 14 residues. V was shortened by 2 bases and J by 5 bases, with 10 bases between the two germline ends. CDR1 and CDR2 from the germline V gene are SGHTA and FQGNSA. The chain's CDR3 is CASSLPGLHNEQFF. CDR3 in DNA: TGTGCCAGCAGCTTACCCGGACTCCACAATGAGCAGTTCTTC.

This clonotype was seen many times. DNA of the CDR3: TGTGCCAGCAGCAAAGGGGGGGCAAAAGGAGAAAAACTGTTTTTT. It encodes CASSKGGAKGEKLFF. V and J are TRBV7-6 and TRBJ1-4; perhaps TRBD1 as D (6 bases). Germline V CDR1 and CDR2: SGHVS, FNYEAQ. The V end was cut by 5 bases, the J end by 8 bases, with 18 bases between. This CDR3 has 15 residues.

This clonotype came up many times. The chain has TRBV7-2 and TRBJ2-7; 7 bases are a match to TRBD1. Germline assignment: CDR1 SGHTA and CDR2 FQGNSA. This CDR3 has 13 amino acids. V lost 5 bases, J lost 3 bases, and 4 bases stayed unmatched. For the CDR3, the DNA is TGTGCCAGCAGCCGGACAGGCAACTACGAGCAGTACTTC. It translates to CASSRTGNYEQYF.